A selection of T cell receptor beta chains follows, all from one sample in a study of memory CD4+ T cells and cytomegalovirus serostatus. Profiling relied on immunoSEQ multiplex PCR, and the TCRdb table lists in-frame clones only, not all of them. The sample shows approximately 40,000 clones, over 65% of them seen only once. Sequencing input: memory CD4+ T cells from blood. These receptor sequences come from an adult in good health and CMV-seronegative. The CDR3 runs from the conserved cysteine through the conserved F or W. The order of the fields is CDR3 protein, CDR3 DNA, J gene, V gene, clone size, D gene. A D gene is named only where the DNA matches it firmly. Size tells how often a clone was seen (once, few, many) or the class of an expanded clone, and some rows leave it out.

CDR3 protein: CASSRQGGTGNTIYF; CDR3 DNA: TGCGCCAGCAGCCGCCAGGGGGGGACTGGAAACACCATATATTTT; J gene: TRBJ1-3; V gene: TRBV4-3; clone size: few; D gene: TRBD1
CDR3 protein: CASSQALYGYTF; CDR3 DNA: TGTGCCAGCAGCCAAGCCCTCTATGGCTACACCTTC; J gene: TRBJ1-2; V gene: TRBV14; clone size: NA; D gene: NA
CDR3 protein: CAWSPGGNQPQHF; CDR3 DNA: TGTGCCTGGAGTCCGGGGGGGAATCAGCCCCAGCATTTT; J gene: TRBJ1-5; V gene: TRBV30; clone size: NA; D gene: NA
CDR3 protein: CASRSGNTIYF; CDR3 DNA: TGTGCCAGCCGCTCTGGAAACACCATATATTTT; J gene: TRBJ1-3; V gene: TRBV28; clone size: NA; D gene: NA
CDR3 protein: CASSSDGSQPQHF; CDR3 DNA: TGTGCCAGCAGTTCGGACGGGTCCCAGCCCCAGCATTTT; J gene: TRBJ1-5; V gene: TRBV28; clone size: NA; D gene: NA
CDR3 protein: CASSRDRASTDTQYF; CDR3 DNA: TGCGCCAGCAGCCGCGACAGGGCCAGCACAGATACGCAGTATTTT; J gene: TRBJ2-3; V gene: TRBV5-1; clone size: NA; D gene: TRBD1
CDR3 protein: CASSQTGGDTQYF; CDR3 DNA: TGTGCCAGCAGCCAAACGGGGGGTGATACGCAGTATTTT; J gene: TRBJ2-3; V gene: TRBV25-1; clone size: NA; D gene: TRBD2
CDR3 protein: CASSLLAAGDHEQYF; CDR3 DNA: TGTGCCAGCAGTTTATTAGCCGCAGGGGACCACGAGCAGTACTTC; J gene: TRBJ2-7; V gene: TRBV28; clone size: once; D gene: NA
CDR3 protein: CASSLGAGATDEQFF; CDR3 DNA: TGCGCCAGCAGCTTGGGAGCGGGAGCAACGGATGAGCAGTTCTTC; J gene: TRBJ2-1; V gene: TRBV5-1; clone size: once; D gene: TRBD2
CDR3 protein: CASSFTASAAYEQYF; CDR3 DNA: TGCGCCAGCAGCTTCACAGCCTCAGCAGCCTACGAGCAGTACTTC; J gene: TRBJ2-7; V gene: TRBV5-1; clone size: NA; D gene: NA
CDR3 protein: CATTYSPPEQYF; CDR3 DNA: TGTGCCACCACCTACTCCCCCCCCGAGCAGTACTTC; J gene: TRBJ2-7; V gene: TRBV2; clone size: NA; D gene: NA
CDR3 protein: CASSLRAYQPQHF; CDR3 DNA: TGTGCCAGCAGCTTAAGGGCGTATCAGCCCCAGCATTTT; J gene: TRBJ1-5; V gene: TRBV11-2; clone size: NA; D gene: NA
CDR3 protein: CASSPRQGFYYGYTF; CDR3 DNA: TGCGCCAGCAGCCCTCGACAGGGCTTTTACTATGGCTACACCTTC; J gene: TRBJ1-2; V gene: TRBV4-3; clone size: NA; D gene: TRBD1
CDR3 protein: CASSQDLGLAGGETQYF; CDR3 DNA: TGCGCCAGCAGCCAAGATCTGGGACTAGCGGGAGGGGAGACCCAGTACTTC; J gene: TRBJ2-5; V gene: TRBV4-3; clone size: once; D gene: TRBD2
CDR3 protein: CASQRSGYEQYF; CDR3 DNA: TGTGCCAGCCAGCGGTCGGGCTACGAGCAGTACTTC; J gene: TRBJ2-7; V gene: TRBV28; clone size: few; D gene: NA
CDR3 protein: CASSVSDTTGELFF; CDR3 DNA: TGTGCCAGCAGCGTTTCCGACACCACCGGGGAGCTGTTTTTT; J gene: TRBJ2-2; V gene: TRBV9; clone size: NA; D gene: NA
CDR3 protein: CASSHDRAVTGELFF; CDR3 DNA: TGTGCCAGCAGCCACGACAGGGCCGTCACCGGGGAGCTGTTTTTT; J gene: TRBJ2-2; V gene: TRBV11-1; clone size: NA; D gene: TRBD1
CDR3 protein: CASSEAGWETQYF; CDR3 DNA: TGTGCCAGCAGTGAAGCAGGATGGGAGACCCAGTACTTC; J gene: TRBJ2-5; V gene: TRBV25-1; clone size: NA; D gene: NA
CDR3 protein: CASSLEGQGLGELFF; CDR3 DNA: TGTGCCAGCAGCTTAGAAGGGCAGGGGCTCGGGGAGCTGTTTTTT; J gene: TRBJ2-2; V gene: TRBV11-2; clone size: NA; D gene: NA
CDR3 protein: CASKVGAEFQYF; CDR3 DNA: TGTGCCAGCAAGGTGGGGGCGGAATTCCAGTACTTC; J gene: TRBJ2-7; V gene: TRBV2; clone size: once; D gene: NA
CDR3 protein: CASSPVGGGYNEQFF; CDR3 DNA: TGCGCCAGCAGCCCGGTAGGGGGGGGATACAATGAGCAGTTCTTC; J gene: TRBJ2-1; V gene: TRBV5-1; clone size: NA; D gene: NA
CDR3 protein: CSVEAENQETQYF; CDR3 DNA: TGCAGCGTTGAAGCAGAGAACCAAGAGACCCAGTACTTC; J gene: TRBJ2-5; V gene: TRBV29-1; clone size: few; D gene: NA
CDR3 protein: CASSLGISGLKTQYF; CDR3 DNA: TGTGCCAGCAGCTTAGGTATTAGCGGGTTGAAGACCCAGTACTTC; J gene: TRBJ2-5; V gene: TRBV7-3; clone size: NA; D gene: TRBD2
CDR3 protein: CASSPQGTQYF; CDR3 DNA: TGTGCCAGCAGCCCCCAGGGGACCCAGTACTTC; J gene: TRBJ2-5; V gene: TRBV7-9; clone size: NA; D gene: NA
CDR3 protein: CASSLEGGLNYGYTF; CDR3 DNA: TGCGCCAGCAGCTTGGAAGGGGGGCTTAACTATGGCTACACCTTC; J gene: TRBJ1-2; V gene: TRBV5-1; clone size: NA; D gene: NA
CDR3 protein: CASRPDRGSYEQYF; CDR3 DNA: TGTGCCAGCAGGCCGGACAGGGGATCCTACGAGCAGTACTTC; J gene: TRBJ2-7; V gene: TRBV6-5; clone size: few; D gene: TRBD1
CDR3 protein: CASSWGVTGNTIYF; CDR3 DNA: TGTGCCAGCAGCTGGGGTGTGACTGGAAACACCATATATTTT; J gene: TRBJ1-3; V gene: TRBV5-6; clone size: NA; D gene: NA
CDR3 protein: CASSYSGGTYEQYF; CDR3 DNA: TGTGCCAGCAGTTACTCGGGGGGAACCTACGAGCAGTACTTC; J gene: TRBJ2-7; V gene: TRBV6-5; clone size: NA; D gene: NA
CDR3 protein: CASLAGGPIGTQYF; CDR3 DNA: TGTGCCAGCTTAGCGGGAGGGCCCATAGGTACGCAGTATTTT; J gene: TRBJ2-3; V gene: TRBV6-1; clone size: NA; D gene: TRBD2
CDR3 protein: CASSLEGASGSIYNEQFF; CDR3 DNA: TGTGCCAGCAGCTTGGAAGGGGCTAGCGGGAGTATCTACAATGAGCAGTTCTTC; J gene: TRBJ2-1; V gene: TRBV5-6; clone size: few; D gene: TRBD2
CDR3 protein: CASSFPGVDTQYF; CDR3 DNA: TGTGCCAGCAGCTTTCCTGGGGTCGATACGCAGTATTTT; J gene: TRBJ2-3; V gene: TRBV7-2; clone size: NA; D gene: NA
CDR3 protein: CAISESSGSFPDTQYF; CDR3 DNA: TGTGCCATCAGTGAGTCCAGCGGGAGTTTCCCGGATACGCAGTATTTT; J gene: TRBJ2-3; V gene: TRBV10-3; clone size: NA; D gene: TRBD2
CDR3 protein: CASSYGRAQEQYF; CDR3 DNA: TGTGCCAGCAGTTACGGCAGGGCCCAGGAGCAGTACTTC; J gene: TRBJ2-7; V gene: TRBV27; clone size: NA; D gene: NA
CDR3 protein: CASSWTSGSSYEQYF; CDR3 DNA: TGCGCCAGCAGCTGGACTAGCGGGAGCTCCTACGAGCAGTACTTC; J gene: TRBJ2-7; V gene: TRBV5-1; clone size: NA; D gene: TRBD2
CDR3 protein: CASRPEMVGNYGYTF; CDR3 DNA: TGCGCCAGCAGACCCGAAATGGTAGGGAACTATGGCTACACCTTC; J gene: TRBJ1-2; V gene: TRBV5-1; clone size: NA; D gene: NA
CDR3 protein: CASSGGSGFLYEQYF; CDR3 DNA: TGTGCCAGCAGTGGGGGTAGCGGGTTTCTCTACGAGCAGTACTTC; J gene: TRBJ2-7; V gene: TRBV2; clone size: once; D gene: TRBD2
CDR3 protein: CSASGTSGRLYTDTQYF; CDR3 DNA: TGCAGCGCCTCCGGGACTAGCGGGAGGCTATACACAGATACGCAGTATTTT; J gene: TRBJ2-3; V gene: TRBV29-1; clone size: NA; D gene: TRBD2
CDR3 protein: CASSLAAGGLADYNEQFF; CDR3 DNA: TGTGCCAGCAGCTTAGCGGCCGGGGGACTAGCAGACTACAATGAGCAGTTCTTC; J gene: TRBJ2-1; V gene: TRBV7-2; clone size: once; D gene: TRBD2
CDR3 protein: CATSRGPRQGMTGELFF; CDR3 DNA: TGTGCCACCAGCAGAGGTCCCCGACAGGGGATGACCGGGGAGCTGTTTTTT; J gene: TRBJ2-2; V gene: TRBV15; clone size: few; D gene: TRBD1
CDR3 protein: CASSTLQYGYTF; CDR3 DNA: TGTGCCAGTAGTACCCTCCAATATGGCTACACCTTC; J gene: TRBJ1-2; V gene: TRBV19; clone size: few; D gene: NA
CDR3 protein: CASSVQGGDEQYF; CDR3 DNA: TGTGCCAGCAGCGTTCAGGGCGGAGACGAGCAGTACTTC; J gene: TRBJ2-7; V gene: TRBV9; clone size: NA; D gene: NA
CDR3 protein: CASSPVAGGGYTF; CDR3 DNA: TGTGCCAGCAGCCCCGTCGCGGGGGGAGGCTACACCTTC; J gene: TRBJ1-2; V gene: TRBV7-2; clone size: NA; D gene: NA
CDR3 protein: CAWLTGVPYGANVLTF; CDR3 DNA: TGTGCCTGGCTGACAGGGGTTCCTTACGGGGCCAACGTCCTGACTTTC; J gene: TRBJ2-6; V gene: TRBV30; clone size: once; D gene: TRBD1
CDR3 protein: CASSFGNQGYEQYF; CDR3 DNA: TGCGCCAGCAGCTTTGGTAATCAGGGGTACGAGCAGTACTTC; J gene: TRBJ2-7; V gene: TRBV5-1; clone size: NA; D gene: NA
CDR3 protein: CASSLGSTDTQYF; CDR3 DNA: TGTGCCAGCAGCTTAGGGAGCACAGATACGCAGTATTTT; J gene: TRBJ2-3; V gene: TRBV11-2; clone size: NA; D gene: NA
CDR3 protein: CASSIFGSVTAIQPQHF; CDR3 DNA: TGTGCCAGTAGTATCTTCGGCTCGGTTACCGCCATTCAGCCCCAGCATTTT; J gene: TRBJ1-5; V gene: TRBV19; clone size: NA; D gene: NA
CDR3 protein: CAWSRSGTARNTEAFF; CDR3 DNA: TGTGCCTGGAGCCGGTCCGGAACGGCGAGGAACACTGAAGCTTTCTTT; J gene: TRBJ1-1; V gene: TRBV30; clone size: NA; D gene: NA
CDR3 protein: CASSKTARVNGVGETQYF; CDR3 DNA: TGTGCCAGCAGCAAAACGGCCCGGGTGAACGGAGTAGGAGAGACCCAGTACTTC; J gene: TRBJ2-5; V gene: TRBV21-1; clone size: NA; D gene: NA
CDR3 protein: CAWSVSWDTIYF; CDR3 DNA: TGTGCCTGGAGTGTCTCCTGGGACACCATATATTTT; J gene: TRBJ1-3; V gene: TRBV30; clone size: NA; D gene: NA
CDR3 protein: CASSLGFRTGIQETQYF; CDR3 DNA: TGTGCCAGCAGCTTAGGCTTCCGGACAGGGATCCAAGAGACCCAGTACTTC; J gene: TRBJ2-5; V gene: TRBV13; clone size: NA; D gene: TRBD1
CDR3 protein: CASSPLGQGDLQFF; CDR3 DNA: TGCGCCAGCAGCCCTTTGGGCCAGGGGGATTTGCAGTTCTTC; J gene: TRBJ2-1; V gene: TRBV5-1; clone size: NA; D gene: TRBD1
CDR3 protein: CASSPPPGVYEQYF; CDR3 DNA: TGTGCCAGCTCACCACCCCCGGGAGTCTACGAGCAGTACTTC; J gene: TRBJ2-7; V gene: TRBV18; clone size: NA; D gene: NA
CDR3 protein: CASSLGDMTSGNTIYF; CDR3 DNA: TGTGCCAGCAGCTTAGGGGACATGACGTCTGGAAACACCATATATTTT; J gene: TRBJ1-3; V gene: TRBV11-2; clone size: NA; D gene: NA